These 30 T cell receptor beta chains share one sample of origin, sequenced in a study of blood T cell repertoires in COVID-19. TCRdb keeps only in-frame clones here, not all; method: immunoSEQ multiplex PCR. The table shows 200,000 to 300,000 clones, with around 90% occurring only once. Sequencing was done on a sample of peripheral blood. These receptors were obtained from a woman aged 40 to 50 who had recovered from COVID-19.

This sequence joins TRBV5-1 and TRBJ2-1, with 8 bases matching TRBD1. The CDR3 spans 14 residues. The V gene's germline CDR1 is SGHRS and CDR2 YFSETQ. V lost 3 bases, J lost 3 bases, and 2 bases stayed unmatched. The CDR3 region is CASSSDRVYNEQFF. The CDR3 coding sequence is TGCGCCAGCAGCTCGGACAGGGTCTACAATGAGCAGTTCTTC.

The CDR3 DNA reads as TGTGCCACCGGAGGGGGGGAGGGAGAGACCCAGTACTTC. The encoded protein is CATGGGEGETQYF. The rearrangement links TRBV10-3 to TRBJ2-5; TRBD2 might be the D (7 bases). Trimming removed 10 bases from V and 4 bases from J, with 16 bases in between. The germline V gene encodes CDR1 ENHRY and CDR2 SYGVKD. This CDR3 has 13 residues.

The chain couples TRBV12-3 or TRBV12-4 to TRBJ1-2; perhaps TRBD1 as D (5 bases). The CDR3 has 12 amino acids. The ends were cut back, 7 bases at V and 7 bases at J, with 13 bases in the middle. As DNA, the CDR3 is TGTGCCAGCACCCTAAATAGGGGTGGCTACACCTTC. Its protein product is CASTLNRGGYTF.

This chain joins TRBV30 and TRBJ2-3; 8 bases are a match to TRBD1. With 3 bases clipped from V and 7 bases from J, the junction kept 15 bases outside the gene matches. Germline lookup yields CDR1 GTSNPN and CDR2 SVGIG (reference sequence). The CDR3 contains 16 residues. The CDR3 bases are TGTGCCTGGAGGCGGACAGGGAGTAGCCCCCCTCATACGCAGTATTTT. Its translation: CAWRRTGSSPPHTQYF.

The rearrangement joins TRBV21-1 to TRBJ1-1. TRBV21-1 is a known pseudogene. This CDR3 region has 15 residues. The CDR3 here is CASSKGGDSRTEAFF. The CDR3 region has the DNA TGTGCCAGCAGCAAAGGCGGGGATTCTAGAACTGAAGCTTTCTTT.

This clone was counted only a few times. The chain is built from TRBV12-3 or TRBV12-4 and TRBJ2-5; no clear D gene. Trimming cost V 9 bases and J 5 bases, with 13 bases left between them. The CDR3 has 12 amino acids. CDR3 sequence (DNA): TGTGCCAGTTCCGGTTTTGTGGAGACCCAGTACTTC. It encodes CASSGFVETQYF.

The chain employs TRBV9 and TRBJ2-2, with TRBD1 as a possible D gene (6 bases). Germline CDR1 reads SGDLS; CDR2 reads YYNGEE. V shed 3 bases and J shed 0 bases, with 9 bases lying between them. The CDR3 has 15 amino acids. CDR3 residues: CASSAGQSNTGELFF. The CDR3 bases are TGTGCCAGCAGCGCCGGACAGTCGAACACCGGGGAGCTGTTTTTT.

This clone was seen only a few times. The chain is built from TRBV7-8 and TRBJ2-7; 11 positions agree with TRBD2. The junction had 5 bases not matched to a gene; V was cut back by 5 bases and J by 5 bases. Germline lookup yields CDR1 SGHVS and CDR2 FQNEAQ. CDR3 length: 14 amino acids. The DNA for the CDR3 is TGTGCCAGCAGCCCGACTAGCGGGACGCACGAGCAGTACTTC. Protein: CASSPTSGTHEQYF.

The V gene is TRBV6-5, the J gene TRBJ1-2; 7 bases are a match to TRBD1. V lost 2 bases to trimming and J lost 8 bases; unmatched junction nucleotides: 14. The CDR3 contains 16 residues. Germline CDR1 is MNHEY and CDR2 is SVGAGI. Here the CDR3 DNA reads TGTGCCAGCAGTTACCTATTCCGGGACAGCCCTGGGGGCTACACCTTC. This codes for CASSYLFRDSPGGYTF.

The rearrangement joins TRBV30 to TRBJ1-2; tentatively, D is TRBD1 (6 bases). The germline V gene encodes CDR1 GTSNPN and CDR2 SVGIG (reference sequence). Trimming took off 0 bases at V and 4 bases at J, with 12 bases between the two ends. The CDR3 totals 14 residues. The CDR3 protein is CAWSVGGLGYGYTF. The DNA for the CDR3 is TGTGCCTGGAGTGTCGGGGGGCTCGGCTATGGCTACACCTTC.

The chain combines TRBV7-3 with TRBJ2-3, with 9 bases lining up with TRBD2. Germline CDR1 is SGHTA and CDR2 is FQGTGA. V shed 5 bases, J shed 6 bases, and the junction held 6 bases outside the gene matches. The CDR3 spans 14 residues. The CDR3 nucleotides read TGTGCCAGCAGCCCGCGGGCGGGGGGGGATACGCAGTATTTT. Translated: CASSPRAGGDTQYF.

This sequence joins TRBV19 and TRBJ1-1, with 9 bases fitting TRBD1. Trimming at V came to 7 bases and at J to 4 bases, leaving 4 bases not matched to a gene. Germline CDR1 and CDR2: LNHDA and SQIVND (reference sequence). There are 13 residues in the CDR3. CDR3 nucleotide sequence: TGTGCCAGTACCCAGGACAGGGGCACTGAAGCTTTCTTT. It is translated as CASTQDRGTEAFF.

The V and J genes are TRBV9 and TRBJ2-1; 7 nucleotides match TRBD2. Per germline, CDR1 SGDLS and CDR2 YYNGEE. The CDR3 is 16 amino acids. Germline trimming cut 1 base from V and 0 bases from J; bases unmatched to any gene: 4. CDR3 amino acids: CASSVRGGGSYNEQFF. The CDR3 region has the DNA TGTGCCAGCAGCGTAAGGGGCGGGGGCTCCTACAATGAGCAGTTCTTC. The full variable domain, with the rest looked up from reference TRBV9 and TRBJ2-1, is DSGVTQTPKHLITATGQRVTLRCSPRSGDLSVYWYQQSLDQGLQFLIQYYNGEERAKGNILERFSAQQFPDLHSELNLSSLELGDSALYFCASSVRGGGSYNEQFFGPGTRLTVL.

The CDR3 sequence is CAWKPAGGFTGELFF. The CDR3 coding sequence is TGTGCCTGGAAGCCGGCGGGAGGATTCACCGGGGAGCTGTTTTTT. This chain links TRBV30 with TRBJ2-2, with 8 nucleotides matching TRBD2. J lost 4 bases, V lost 4 bases, and 8 bases had no gene match. Germline V gene sequence: CDR1 GTSNPN, CDR2 SVGIG (reference sequence). The CDR3 sequence is 15 residues long.

Worth noting for this clone: Other nucleotide sequences in the sample specify the same CDR3. The chain recombines TRBV7-2 with TRBJ1-4, with no clear D. Per germline, CDR1 SGHTA and CDR2 FQGNSA. V dropped 0 bases and J dropped 5 bases, with 10 bases sitting between them. This CDR3 region has 15 residues. DNA for the CDR3: TGTGCCAGCAGCTTAGCGGCCAGGCCCAATGAAAAACTGTTTTTT. Translation gives CASSLAARPNEKLFF.

The DNA of the CDR3 is TGTGCCATCACCGACACCGGGGAGCTGTTTTTT. Amino acids: CAITDTGELFF. This chain links TRBV10-3 with TRBJ2-2; D uncertain. There are 11 residues in the CDR3. The V gene's germline CDR1 is ENHRY and CDR2 SYGVKD. The V gene lost 7 bases and the J gene lost 3 bases, with 3 bases spanning the gap.

The chain recombines TRBV28 with TRBJ2-3; 13 positions agree with TRBD2. Germline CDR1 MDHEN, CDR2 SYDVKM. Trimming took 3 bases from V and 4 from J; bases not matched to a gene: 7. The CDR3 has 17 amino acids. The DNA for the CDR3 is TGTGCCAGCAGTTTCCGGGGACTAGCGGGGCCCGCAGATACGCAGTATTTT. Translating gives CASSFRGLAGPADTQYF.

In DNA, the CDR3 is TGTGCCAGCAGTATCTCTAGGGCAGGGGGGTACGAGCAGTACTTC. Translated, it gives CASSISRAGGYEQYF. The J gene is TRBJ2-7, the V gene TRBV27; D is perhaps TRBD1 (7 bases). V was cut by 5 bases and J by 4 bases, with 18 bases left in between. The CDR3 has 15 amino acids. Germline loops: CDR1 MNHEY, CDR2 SMNVEV (reference sequence).

Points on this clone: The junction shows a germline mismatch at one end, possibly a read error. The rearrangement uses TRBV9 and TRBJ2-2; D not certain. The CDR3 has 12 amino acids. The germline V gene has CDR1 SGDLS and CDR2 YYNGEE. CDR3 loop: CAGRANTGELFF. The DNA for the CDR3 is TGTGCCGGCAGAGCCAACACCGGGGAGCTGTTTTTT.

The chain carries TRBV15 and TRBJ2-7; 11 bases match TRBD2. The CDR3 loop spans 15 amino acids. Germline V gene lookup returns CDR1 LNHNV and CDR2 YYDKDF (reference sequence). With 2 bases clipped from V and 6 bases from J, the junction kept 6 bases outside the gene matches. DNA for the CDR3: TGTGCCACCAGCAGAAGAGCCGGGACTAGCGGCGAGCAGTACTTC. Its translation is CATSRRAGTSGEQYF.

The chain joins TRBV5-1 to TRBJ1-5; the match to TRBD1 covers 10 bases. Germline V gives CDR1 SGHRS, CDR2 YFSETQ. The trim removed 0 bases at V and 6 bases at J, leaving 0 bases unmatched. This CDR3 comprises 14 residues. The CDR3 DNA is TGCGCCAGCAGCTTGGGGACAGGGGGTCAGCCCCAGCATTTT. This sequence encodes CASSLGTGGQPQHF.

This rearrangement joins TRBV7-9 to TRBJ1-1; D remains ambiguous. The V gene's germline CDR1 is SEHNR and CDR2 FQNEAQ (reference sequence). V was clipped by 7 bases and J by 3 bases, with 18 bases between them. This CDR3 comprises 15 residues. DNA of the CDR3: TGTGCCAGCACCCAACCGGGTGGTGTAGACACTGAAGCTTTCTTT. This encodes CASTQPGGVDTEAFF.

This rearrangement joins TRBV30 to TRBJ1-2; D not resolved. The CDR3 is 12 amino acids. V shed 4 bases and J shed 2 bases, with 8 bases lying between them. Germline V gene lookup returns CDR1 GTSNPN and CDR2 SVGIG (reference sequence). The CDR3 spells CAWIEENYGYTF. The CDR3 DNA reads as TGTGCCTGGATTGAGGAGAACTATGGCTACACCTTC.

The chain couples TRBV5-1 to TRBJ1-1; weak D call: TRBD1 (5 bases). From germline, CDR1 is SGHRS and CDR2 YFSETQ. CDR3 length: 13 amino acids. The germline V and J ends were trimmed by 3 bases and 4 bases, with 10 bases remaining between them. CDR3 DNA sequence: TGCGCCAGCAGCTGGGGGGAGTCCACTGAAGCTTTCTTT. Translated, it gives CASSWGESTEAFF.

J is TRBJ2-7 and V is TRBV4-1, with TRBD2 matching over 8 bases. V dropped 4 bases and J dropped 12; count of bases not matched to a gene: 14. Germline-derived CDR1 and CDR2 are MGHRA and YSYEKL. The CDR3 consists of 14 residues. The CDR3 region has the DNA TGCGCCAGCAGCCTCCGACCCGGCGCGGGAGGACTGTACGTC. This gives the protein CASSLRPGAGGLYV.

As for this clone: Different DNA sequences within this sample yield the same CDR3. The gene calls are TRBV4-3 and TRBJ2-2; D might be TRBD2 (6 bases). This CDR3 is 16 amino acids long. CDR1 is LGHNA and CDR2 is YSLEER in the germline V gene. Trimming removed 1 base from V and 0 bases from J, with 9 bases in between. CDR3 protein: CASSQGRLANTGELFF. The CDR3 DNA reads TGCGCCAGCAGCCAAGGACGACTAGCGAACACCGGGGAGCTGTTTTTT.

This chain links TRBV30 with TRBJ1-3, with TRBD1 as a possible D gene (5 bases). The V and J ends lost 0 bases and 2 bases respectively, with 14 bases between them. Germline V gene data show CDR1 as GTSNPN and CDR2 as SVGIG (reference sequence). CDR3 length: 16 residues. The CDR3: CAWSVTFGAAGNTIYF. Here the CDR3 DNA reads TGTGCCTGGAGTGTAACCTTTGGGGCAGCTGGAAACACCATATATTTT.

The genes are TRBV9 and TRBJ2-5, with TRBD2 matching over 13 bases. V gave up 4 bases and J gave up 5 bases; unmatched junction bases: 5. Germline loops: CDR1 SGDLS, CDR2 YYNGEE. The CDR3 sequence is 15 residues long. The CDR3 loop is CASSPTSGRVETQYF. The CDR3 nucleotides are TGTGCCAGCAGCCCCACTAGCGGGAGGGTCGAGACCCAGTACTTC.

The chain carries TRBV7-8 and TRBJ2-7; D is unclear. Between the trimmed V and J ends, which lost 5 bases and 6 bases, there was a span of 11 bases. This CDR3 is built from 12 residues. Germline V lookup: CDR1 SGHVS, CDR2 FQNEAQ. CDR3 nucleotides: TGTGCCAGCAGCCCCCCTCTCGGCGAGCAGTACTTC. It encodes CASSPPLGEQYF.

The chain uses TRBV9 and TRBJ2-3; no definite D call. The V end was cut by 0 bases, the J end by 2 bases, with 10 bases between. The CDR3 loop spans 15 amino acids. Germline V gene data show CDR1 as SGDLS and CDR2 as YYNGEE. CDR3 nucleotide sequence: TGTGCCAGCAGCGTAGCAGCGCGCGACACAGATACGCAGTATTTT. Translation: CASSVAARDTDTQYF. The full variable domain, with the rest looked up from reference TRBV9 and TRBJ2-3, is DSGVTQTPKHLITATGQRVTLRCSPRSGDLSVYWYQQSLDQGLQFLIQYYNGEERAKGNILERFSAQQFPDLHSELNLSSLELGDSALYFCASSVAARDTDTQYFGPGTRLTVL.